This T cell receptor beta chain was retrieved from a study of blood T cell repertoires in COVID-19 (TCRdb year 2020). Turning to the overall study: Collaborator samples came from the United States, Italy and Spain and covered acute and convalescent phases of COVID-19. The material from the prospective study consisted of cDNA or gDNA derived from T cells, B-cell-depleted T cells, or PBMCs. Subjects who had been exposed to COVID-19, were actively infected with it, or had recovered from it provided the deeply sampled blood TCRbeta repertoires that made up the dataset. The repertoires were released in a freely available public database intended as a resource for research on the immune response to SARS-CoV-2. Samples were obtained from the ongoing ImmuneRACE study (first 160 participants) and from 1,254 subjects provided by 6 global collaborators. Sample metadata almost always included a de-identified subject ID, COVID-19 status, age in years and sex. HLA class I and class II types, where available, came from metadata supplied by the sample provider rather than from assay-based typing. Findings and caveats that apply to the study as a whole: How much clinical and demographic metadata was included differed by source and by participant, and the metadata was provided uncurated.

TCRbeta CDR3 regions were amplified from genomic DNA using the immunoSEQ Assay, a bias-controlled multiplex PCR. The authors' analysis ran thus. The number of nucleated cells in each sample was estimated from the amplification of reference gene primers within the assay. To quantify the absolute abundance of each unique TCRbeta CDR3 rearrangement, sequence reads were collapsed and filtered. Productive Simpson clonality was computed per sample as the square root of Simpson's diversity index over productive rearrangements. Entries here come from immuneACCESS through TCRdb and include only in-frame sequences with V and J called. Some clones fail to appear in such tables; in the studies checked, an unresolved V gene covers under half of the shortfall, and the cause of the remainder is unknown. D and trimming were read from the DNA, whereas the V and J calls and clone size are those reported in that table. This sample comprises under 150,000 clones, more than 75% of them detected only once. The biggest ten clones account for 5% of the sample.

The collaborating institutions used their own protocols to collect whole blood in K2EDTA tubes. Collaborator samples were shipped for TCRbeta analysis as frozen whole blood, isolated PBMCs, or DNA extracted from either sample type. The CDR3 starts with the cysteine, ends with the phenylalanine, and has 14 residues. The read is trimmed to its CDR3 DNA, 42 bases read in frame from base 1. CDR1 and CDR2 are read off the germline V gene as SNHLY and FYNNEI. For this chain, trimming is 7 bases at the V end and 2 bases at the J end, and the number of junction bases without a gene match is 8. As regards this clone: Its target antigen remains unknown. It has no much larger one-base neighbor in the sample; base qualities were not kept.

The sequence derives from a woman in her 50s with acute or convalescent COVID-19. Recombination linked TRBV2 to TRBJ2-7; 7 junctional bases match TRBD1. The sequenced sample was peripheral blood. The nucleotide sequence is TGTGCCAGCATGAAGGGACAGAGAACCTACGAGCAGTACTTC. Its translation reads: CASMKGQRTYEQYF. Joined to the reference TRBV2 and TRBJ2-7 proteins, this CDR3 gives the full variable domain: EPEVTQTPSHQVTQMGQEVILRCVPISNHLYFYWYRQILGQKVEFLVSFYNNEISEKSEIFDDQFSVERPDGSNFTLKIRSTKLEDSAMYFCASMKGQRTYEQYFGPGTRLTVT.